One sample yielded the 20 T cell receptor beta chains listed below, sequenced in a study of beta chain features in type 1 diabetes. The study, taken as a whole, reports: There was a moderate but significant shortening of TCRB CDR3s in all four CD4+ subsets of Type 1 diabetes patients.

The study reverse transcribed the entire isolated RNA, so it sequenced expressed TCRB transcripts. The method was immunoSEQ multiplex PCR; TCRdb's version includes in-frame clones alone and lacks a portion of them. In the table there are some 700,000 clones, roughly 13% of which are singletons. No cognate antigen is known for these TCRs. Material for sequencing was naive CD4+ T cells from blood. These receptors all come from a man aged 18 to 30 with type 1 diabetes.

Note on this clone: Other DNA sequences of this sample code for an identical CDR3. The chain couples TRBV5-1 to TRBJ1-1; D not resolved. Germline loops: CDR1 SGHRS, CDR2 YFSETQ. This CDR3 region has 13 residues. Between the trimmed V and J ends, which lost 1 base and 3 bases, there was a span of 7 bases. The CDR3 DNA reads as TGCGCCAGCAGCTTGCTAAGGGACACTGAAGCTTTCTTT. Its protein product is CASSLLRDTEAFF.

This clone was seen a few times. The gene calls are TRBV6-1 and TRBJ1-2, with D tentatively TRBD1 (5 bases). Trimming removed 6 bases at V and 8 bases at J, with 16 bases between. Germline CDR1 reads MNHNS; CDR2 reads SASEGT. The CDR3 consists of 13 residues. DNA for the CDR3: TGTGCCAGCAGGGACTCTTCGGGGCCCGGCTACACCTTC. Protein sequence: CASRDSSGPGYTF.

The rearrangement joins TRBV30 to TRBJ1-1; D remains ambiguous. The CDR3 length is 15 residues. The V and J ends lost 4 bases and 8 bases respectively, with 23 bases between them. Germline V gene data show CDR1 as GTSNPN and CDR2 as SVGIG (reference sequence). The CDR3 sequence is CAWTVPGGPAREAFF. The CDR3 DNA sequence: TGTGCCTGGACCGTGCCGGGCGGCCCGGCGAGAGAAGCTTTCTTT.

About this clone itself: This specimen includes other DNA sequences encoding the same CDR3. This chain joins TRBV5-1 and TRBJ1-1, with 7 positions matching TRBD1. CDR1 and CDR2 (germline): SGHRS, YFSETQ. V was clipped by 4 bases and J by 1 base; unmatched bases: 4. CDR3 length: 14 residues. CDR3 sequence: CASSTRTGNTEAFF. The CDR3 coding sequence is TGCGCCAGCAGCACACGGACAGGGAACACTGAAGCTTTCTTT.

This clone was counted a few times. The sample has other DNA sequences that encode this CDR3 too. The rearrangement joins TRBV7-9 to TRBJ1-1; no firm D call. The germline V and J ends were trimmed by 5 bases and 3 bases, with 7 bases remaining between them. Germline V lookup: CDR1 SEHNR, CDR2 FQNEAQ (reference sequence). This CDR3 spans 12 amino acids. The CDR3 loop reads CASSPGYTEAFF. CDR3 DNA sequence: TGTGCCAGCAGCCCGGGGTACACTGAAGCTTTCTTT.

There are a few counts of this clone. CDR3 DNA: TGTGCCAGCAGTCGTCAGGGATTTGGTCAAGAGACCCAGTACTTC. This encodes CASSRQGFGQETQYF. The gene calls are TRBV14 and TRBJ2-5; D may be TRBD1 (5 bases). Germline CDR1 SGHDN, CDR2 FVKESK. Trimming removed 6 bases from V and 2 bases from J, with 16 bases in between. The CDR3 totals 15 residues.

The gene calls are TRBV29-1 and TRBJ2-5; D remains ambiguous. Germline V gene lookup returns CDR1 SQVTM and CDR2 ANQGSEA. This CDR3 region has 13 residues. The V end lost 4 bases, the J end lost 1 base, and 10 bases lay between the germline ends. CDR3: CSVVPGPQETQYF. CDR3 bases: TGCAGCGTTGTACCGGGCCCCCAAGAGACCCAGTACTTC.

This clone appeared a few times. The chain joins TRBV5-6 to TRBJ2-7; D unclear. In germline, CDR1 is SGHDT, CDR2 YYEEEE. CDR3 size: 14 residues. V lost 0 bases to trimming and J lost 3 bases, with 10 bases between them. CDR3 protein: CASSLAGLVYEQYF. The CDR3 DNA is TGTGCCAGCAGCTTGGCAGGTCTCGTCTACGAGCAGTACTTC.

The chain carries TRBV14 and TRBJ1-4, with unresolved D. The CDR3 is 13 residues long. Trimming cost V 5 bases and J 8 bases, with 12 bases left between them. Germline assignment: CDR1 SGHDN and CDR2 FVKESK. Here the CDR3 DNA reads TGTGCCAGCAGCTCCCAGATCGGGGAAAAACTGTTTTTT. Translation gives CASSSQIGEKLFF.

This clone was seen only a few times. This chain joins TRBV25-1 and TRBJ2-7; 7 nucleotides match TRBD1. Germline CDR1 is MGHDK and CDR2 is SYGVNS. There are 13 residues in the CDR3. The J segment lost 2 bases and the V segment lost 7 bases, leaving 5 bases of the junction unmatched. The CDR3 here is CASKRQGTYEQYF. The CDR3 nucleotides read TGTGCCAGCAAGCGACAGGGTACCTACGAGCAGTACTTC.

This clone was detected a few times. The chain carries TRBV6-5 and TRBJ2-7, with a weak D call TRBD1 (5 bases). Germline CDR1 is MNHEY and CDR2 is SVGAGI. CDR3 size: 13 residues. With 6 bases removed from V and 4 bases from J, the gap between germline ends came to 13 bases. The CDR3 is CASRKGVTYEQYF. As DNA, the CDR3 is TGTGCCAGCAGAAAAGGGGTCACATACGAGCAGTACTTC.

The chain has TRBV7-9 and TRBJ1-1; 8 bases agree with TRBD1. The CDR3 runs to 13 residues. Germline-derived CDR1 and CDR2 are SEHNR and FQNEAQ (reference sequence). Trimming removed 4 bases from V and 7 bases from J; junction bases left unmatched: 5. CDR3: CASSSGQGFEAFF. Written as DNA, the CDR3 is TGTGCCAGCAGCTCCGGACAGGGCTTTGAAGCTTTCTTT.

The J gene is TRBJ1-2, the V gene TRBV14; a possible D gene is TRBD1 (5 bases). The CDR3 contains 15 residues. V lost 4 bases and J lost 2, with 14 bases in between. The germline gives CDR1 SGHDN, CDR2 FVKESK. CDR3 coding DNA: TGTGCCAGCAGCCCCAGTTTGGACACGAACTATGGCTACACCTTC. Its translation is CASSPSLDTNYGYTF. The full variable domain, its missing parts supplied by reference TRBV14 and TRBJ1-2, is EAGVTQFPSHSVIEKGQTVTLRCDPISGHDNLYWYRRVMGKEIKFLLHFVKESKQDESGMPNNRFLAERTGGTYSTLKVQPAELEDSGVYFCASSPSLDTNYGYTFGSGTRLTVV.

The table lists this clone with a few counts. The J gene is TRBJ1-2, the V gene TRBV30, with TRBD1 matching 8 bases. Germline CDR1 GTSNPN, CDR2 SVGIG (reference sequence). V lost 7 bases to trimming and J lost 0 bases; unmatched junction nucleotides: 10. The CDR3 is 15 residues long. The CDR3 nucleotides are TGTGCCTCCCGACAGGGGACACTAGCTAACTATGGCTACACCTTC. It encodes CASRQGTLANYGYTF.

The chain recombines TRBV7-8 with TRBJ2-1, with TRBD1 matching 8 bases. Germline CDR1 SGHVS, CDR2 FQNEAQ. After removal of 2 bases from V and 9 bases from J, the junction contained 6 bases not matched to a gene. CDR3 size: 14 residues. In DNA, the CDR3 is TGTGCCAGCAGCTTACGGGACAGGAGGGGTGAGCAGTTCTTC. Amino acids: CASSLRDRRGEQFF.

This chain connects TRBV19 to TRBJ2-2; TRBD1 aligns across 8 bases. This CDR3 has 14 amino acids. Germline CDR1 LNHDA, CDR2 SQIVND (reference sequence). J lost 6 bases, V lost 8 bases, and 8 bases had no gene match. CDR3 region: CASEDRDRAGELFF. DNA of the CDR3: TGTGCCAGTGAGGACAGGGATCGTGCCGGGGAGCTGTTTTTT.

This clone was counted only a few times. The V gene is TRBV30, the J gene TRBJ2-3, with TRBD2 matching over 12 bases. Trimming took 2 bases from V and 4 from J; bases not matched to a gene: 7. The CDR3 is 16 amino acids. CDR1 GTSNPN and CDR2 SVGIG come from the germline V gene (reference sequence). The CDR3 sequence: CAWSKLAGGLADTQYF. As DNA, the CDR3 is TGTGCCTGGAGTAAGCTAGCGGGGGGGCTCGCAGATACGCAGTATTTT.

J is TRBJ2-5 and V is TRBV2, with D tentatively TRBD1 (6 bases). The CDR3 is 14 residues long. CDR1 is SNHLY and CDR2 is FYNNEI in the germline V gene. The V end was cut by 4 bases, the J end by 1 base, with 10 bases between. DNA for the CDR3: TGTGCCAGCAGTGGGGACATGATCCAAGAGACCCAGTACTTC. This sequence encodes CASSGDMIQETQYF.

The gene calls are TRBV5-6 and TRBJ2-3; D not resolved. The CDR3 runs 14 residues. Trimming shortened V by 2 bases and J by 4 bases, and 11 bases separated the two germline ends. Germline-derived CDR1 and CDR2 are SGHDT and YYEEEE. The CDR3 region is CASSLGYPPDTQYF. DNA for the CDR3: TGTGCCAGCAGCTTAGGCTACCCCCCAGATACGCAGTATTTT. Combining the CDR3 with reference TRBV5-6 and TRBJ2-3 gives the whole variable domain DAGVTQSPTHLIKTRGQQVTLRCSPKSGHDTVSWYQQALGQGPQFIFQYYEEEERQRGNFPDRFSGHQFPNYSSELNVNALLLGDSALYLCASSLGYPPDTQYFGPGTRLTVL.

This clone was seen a handful of times. This chain connects TRBV29-1 to TRBJ2-3, with D possibly TRBD2 on 5 matching bases. CDR3 length: 15 amino acids. CDR1 and CDR2 (germline): SQVTM, ANQGSEA. Trimming shortened V by 4 bases and J by 0 bases, and 14 bases separated the two germline ends. CDR3 nucleotide sequence: TGCAGCGTTGCGAAGGGAGCAGACAGCACAGATACGCAGTATTTT. Protein product: CSVAKGADSTDTQYF.